One and the same sample provided the 29 T cell receptor beta chains below, sequenced in a study of CD8 T cells in ankylosing spondylitis. TCRdb itself ran the 5' RACE reads through MiXCR, one entry per CDR3 protein. Among more than 150,000 distinct CDR3 sequences listed, 10% to 15% were seen once. The specimen sequenced was blood, either unsorted or a sorted T cell fraction (not recorded which). These receptors originate from a male donor with ankylosing spondylitis or in good health (not recorded which).

This chain's CDR3 is CASSLVETVLQETQYF. CDR3 nucleotides: TGTGCCAGCAGCTTGGTAGAGACAGTACTTCAAGAGACCCAGTACTTC. The J gene is TRBJ2-5, the V gene TRBV5-5, with a possible D match to TRBD1 (5 bases). Germline V gives CDR1 SGHKS, CDR2 YYEKEE (reference sequence). V lost 0 bases and J lost 2, with 14 bases in between. The CDR3 runs 16 residues.

This clonotype was counted a few times. V is TRBV7-9 and J is TRBJ1-1; weak D call: TRBD1 (5 bases). The V gene lost 5 bases and the J gene lost 6 bases, with 13 bases spanning the gap. The CDR3 consists of 13 residues. The germline CDR1 and CDR2 sequences are SEHNR and FQNEAQ (reference sequence). This CDR3 reads CASSPPVGPEAFF. The DNA of the CDR3 is TGTGCCAGCAGCCCCCCCGTGGGACCTGAAGCTTTCTTT.

This clonotype has more than one count but fewer than ten. The V and J genes are TRBV6-1 and TRBJ1-3; D not certain. CDR1 is MNHNS, CDR2 SASEGT, per germline. This CDR3 comprises 15 residues. Trimming pared 1 base from V and 3 bases from J, leaving 10 bases between. As DNA, the CDR3 is TGTGCCAGCAGTGAAGAGGTTCAGGTTGGAAACACCATATATTTT. Protein: CASSEEVQVGNTIYF.

The rearrangement uses TRBV18 and TRBJ2-7; possibly TRBD1 for D (6 bases). There are 15 residues in the CDR3. Between the trimmed V and J ends, which lost 0 bases and 1 base, there was a span of 10 bases. Per germline, CDR1 KGHSH and CDR2 LQKENI. The CDR3 bases are TGTGCCAGCTCACCACCGAACAGGGATTCCTACGAGCAGTACTTC. It specifies CASSPPNRDSYEQYF.

This clonotype turned up a few times. V gene TRBV4-1 combines with J gene TRBJ2-5; TRBD1 aligns across 7 bases. The CDR3 spans 13 residues. V shed 3 bases, J shed 4 bases, and the junction held 2 bases outside the gene matches. Germline V gives CDR1 MGHRA, CDR2 YSYEKL. The CDR3: CASSHNRGETQYF. The CDR3 DNA follows: TGCGCCAGCAGCCACAACAGGGGAGAGACCCAGTACTTC.

This sequence joins TRBV11-1 and TRBJ2-1, with TRBD2 matching 7 bases. The CDR3 consists of 18 residues. The germline gives CDR1 SGHAT, CDR2 FQDESV (reference sequence). The V and J ends lost 1 base and 3 bases, in that order; junction bases with no gene match: 12. The CDR3 DNA sequence: TGTGCCAGCAGCTTAGGCCCCCCCCTAGCGGCTCTCTACAATGAGCAGTTCTTC. Translated: CASSLGPPLAALYNEQFF.

This sequence joins TRBV30 and TRBJ1-1; 7 bases agree with TRBD1. V gave up 8 bases and J gave up 9 bases; unmatched junction bases: 6. There are 10 residues in the CDR3. Germline assignment: CDR1 GTSNPN and CDR2 SVGIG (reference sequence). DNA for the CDR3: TGTGCCCTTAGGACAGGCCAAGCTTTCTTT. This sequence encodes CALRTGQAFF.

V usage is TRBV3-1 and J usage is TRBJ2-3; 9 nucleotides agree with TRBD2. CDR3 length: 16 residues. Per the germline V gene, CDR1 is LGHDT and CDR2 is YNNKEL (reference sequence). Germline trimming cut 0 bases from V and 5 bases from J; bases unmatched to any gene: 6. As DNA, the CDR3 is TGTGCCAGCAGCCAAGAAGGGGGACTAGCCTTAGATACGCAGTATTTT. Translating gives CASSQEGGLALDTQYF.

This clonotype was seen at least ten times. This chain links TRBV14 with TRBJ2-3, with D possibly TRBD1 on 6 matching bases. Between the trimmed V and J ends, which lost 5 bases and 0 bases, there was a span of 12 bases. Germline loops: CDR1 SGHDN, CDR2 FVKESK. The CDR3 has 15 amino acids. The CDR3 spells CASSSGHPSTDTQYF. The CDR3 DNA follows: TGTGCCAGCAGCTCGGGACACCCTAGCACAGATACGCAGTATTTT.

This clonotype was observed a handful of times. V and J are TRBV2 and TRBJ2-5; D perhaps matches TRBD1 (6 bases). CDR3 size: 14 residues. The germline gives CDR1 SNHLY, CDR2 FYNNEI. Trimming took 6 bases from V and 2 from J, leaving 13 bases between them. The DNA for the CDR3 is TGTGCCAGCAGGAAAGGACAGCTACAAGAGACCCAGTACTTC. Amino acid sequence: CASRKGQLQETQYF.

This clonotype has a handful of counts. The chain has TRBV4-1 and TRBJ2-7, with 9 bases lining up with TRBD1. Germline V lookup: CDR1 MGHRA, CDR2 YSYEKL. The CDR3 consists of 14 residues. The V gene end was trimmed by 4 bases and the J gene end by 5 bases; junction bases not matched to a gene: 6. CDR3 residues: CASSPGQGFDEQYF. In nucleotides, the CDR3 is TGCGCCAGCAGCCCAGGACAGGGGTTCGACGAGCAGTACTTC.

The J gene is TRBJ2-4, the V gene TRBV5-1, with D uncertain. The germline gives CDR1 SGHRS, CDR2 YFSETQ. CDR3 length: 14 residues. V shed 5 bases and J shed 8 bases, with 17 bases lying between them. The CDR3 here is CASSSVEPLDIQYF. In DNA, the CDR3 is TGCGCCAGCAGTTCCGTCGAGCCCTTAGACATTCAGTACTTC.

The rearrangement joins TRBV14 to TRBJ2-7, with 8 positions matching TRBD2. The CDR3 spans 16 residues. The J segment lost 5 bases and the V segment lost 4 bases, leaving 13 bases of the junction unmatched. Germline CDR1 is SGHDN and CDR2 is FVKESK. The CDR3 DNA reads as TGTGCCAGCAGCCGCCTTTTTAGCGGGACCACCCACGAGCAGTACTTC. Translated: CASSRLFSGTTHEQYF.

The rearrangement uses TRBV6-5 and TRBJ2-3; possibly TRBD2 for D (6 bases). Per germline, CDR1 MNHEY and CDR2 SVGAGI. CDR3 length: 14 residues. V was clipped by 1 base and J by 3 bases, with 8 bases between them. In nucleotides, the CDR3 is TGTGCCAGCAGTTACTGGGGGGAAACAGATACGCAGTATTTT. Amino acid sequence: CASSYWGETDTQYF.

V and J are TRBV12-3 or TRBV12-4 and TRBJ2-5, with TRBD1 matching 11 bases. V dropped 5 bases and J dropped 5; count of bases not matched to a gene: 13. The CDR3 runs to 17 residues. Here the CDR3 reads CASSPGQGAEIVETQYF. CDR3 in DNA: TGTGCCAGCAGTCCAGGACAGGGGGCGGAAATCGTTGAGACCCAGTACTTC.

The chain joins TRBV13 to TRBJ2-5, with D hard to call. Trimming took off 5 bases at V and 4 bases at J, with 8 bases between the two ends. CDR3 length: 12 residues. Germline V gives CDR1 PRHDT, CDR2 FYEKMQ (reference sequence). CDR3 protein: CASSPFSETQYF. The DNA of the CDR3 is TGTGCCAGCAGCCCCTTTTCAGAGACCCAGTACTTC.

This clonotype was seen more than once but under ten times. V and J are TRBV20-1 and TRBJ2-7, with 7 positions matching TRBD1. J lost 1 base, V lost 3 bases, and 9 bases had no gene match. CDR3 length equals 15 residues. From germline, CDR1 is DFQATT and CDR2 SNEGSKA (reference sequence). CDR3 residues: CSASDRAYSSYEQYF. The CDR3 bases are TGCAGTGCTAGCGACAGGGCCTATAGTTCCTACGAGCAGTACTTC.

This clonotype was observed a handful of times. The chain employs TRBV27 and TRBJ2-6; D uncertain. The V gene's germline CDR1 is MNHEY and CDR2 SMNVEV (reference sequence). The V and J ends lost 2 bases and 0 bases respectively, with 2 bases between them. CDR3 length: 14 amino acids. The CDR3 loop reads CASSLDSGANVLTF. In nucleotides, the CDR3 is TGTGCCAGCAGTTTAGACTCTGGGGCCAACGTCCTGACTTTC. Looking up the rest from reference TRBV27 and TRBJ2-6 gives the full variable domain: EAQVTQNPRYLITVTGKKLTVTCSQNMNHEYMSWYRQDPGLGLRQIYYSMNVEVTDKGDVPEGYKVSRKEKRNFPLILESPSPNQTSLYFCASSLDSGANVLTFGAGSRLTVL.

The rearrangement links TRBV29-1 to TRBJ2-7; D possibly corresponds to TRBD2 (6 bases). Trimming took 7 bases from V and 5 from J, leaving 15 bases between them. CDR1 is SQVTM and CDR2 is ANQGSEA in the germline V gene. The CDR3 is made up of 12 amino acids. CDR3 nucleotides: TGCAGCGCCGCCGAGGAGGGCAACGAGCAGTACTTC. This encodes CSAAEEGNEQYF.

A few counts support this clonotype. The gene calls are TRBV12-3 or TRBV12-4 and TRBJ2-1; D is possibly TRBD2 (7 bases). The CDR3 runs 17 residues. V lost 0 bases and J 5 bases, leaving 17 bases between the germline ends. The CDR3 spells CASSLALIGGAHNEQFF. The CDR3 region has the DNA TGTGCCAGCAGTTTAGCGCTAATAGGGGGGGCCCACAATGAGCAGTTCTTC.

This clonotype was seen only a few times. The rearrangement joins TRBV6-4 to TRBJ1-1, with D possibly being TRBD1 (5 bases). The CDR3 is made up of 16 amino acids. Deletions cut 4 bases from V and 1 base from J, with 16 bases between. Germline CDR1 MRHNA, CDR2 SNTAGT. CDR3 sequence reads: CASSARYGTGNTEAFF. CDR3 DNA sequence: TGTGCCAGCAGTGCCCGATACGGGACGGGGAACACTGAAGCTTTCTTT.

This clonotype was seen ten or more times. This chain links TRBV10-2 with TRBJ1-1; a weak D match, TRBD1 (6 bases). V was cut by 6 bases and J by 1 base, with 15 bases left in between. The CDR3 has 15 amino acids. CDR1 and CDR2 from the germline V gene are WSHSY and SAAADI. CDR3 coding DNA: TGCGCCAGCAGCCTCTTCGGGACATCGAACACTGAAGCTTTCTTT. Its protein is CASSLFGTSNTEAFF.

This clonotype was counted only a few times. This CDR3 is CASSPPVLGETQYF. The CDR3 coding sequence is TGTGCCAGCAGTCCACCAGTCCTTGGGGAGACCCAGTACTTC. The chain couples TRBV7-9 to TRBJ2-5; D remains ambiguous. Trimming took off 6 bases at V and 5 bases at J, with 16 bases between the two ends. The CDR3 contains 14 residues. The V gene's germline CDR1 is SEHNR and CDR2 FQNEAQ (reference sequence).

The genes are TRBV27 and TRBJ2-7; 10 nucleotides align to TRBD2. Germline CDR1 is MNHEY and CDR2 is SMNVEV (reference sequence). This CDR3 comprises 15 residues. With V trimmed by 0 bases and J by 3 bases, 2 bases remained unmatched. In DNA, the CDR3 is TGTGCCAGCAGTTTATCTAGCGGGGGGTACTACGAGCAGTACTTC. Translation gives CASSLSSGGYYEQYF.

The chain carries TRBV7-6 and TRBJ1-1, with a possible D match to TRBD1 (5 bases). V was shortened by 7 bases and J by 4 bases, with 16 bases between the two germline ends. CDR1 and CDR2 from the germline V gene are SGHVS and FNYEAQ. This CDR3 region has 14 residues. The CDR3 DNA reads TGTGCCAGCACCCCCGGGGGGGGAACCACTGAAGCTTTCTTT. This translates into CASTPGGGTTEAFF.

This chain uses TRBV7-9 with TRBJ1-4, with 9 bases matching TRBD1. The CDR3 spans 14 residues. The ends lost 6 bases at V and 8 bases at J; junction bases unmatched: 7. In germline, CDR1 is SEHNR, CDR2 FQNEAQ (reference sequence). CDR3 sequence: CASRPDRGGEKLFF. In DNA form, the CDR3 reads TGTGCCAGCAGGCCAGACAGGGGGGGCGAAAAACTGTTTTTT.

This clonotype was observed many times. The J gene is TRBJ2-7, the V gene TRBV4-1, with 10 bases fitting TRBD2. Looked up from germline, CDR1 is MGHRA and CDR2 is YSYEKL. The CDR3 spans 15 residues. Losses at the gene ends were 1 base for V and 2 bases for J; bases not matched to a gene: 2. The CDR3 loop is CASSQVAGGAYEQYF. CDR3 bases: TGCGCCAGCAGCCAAGTAGCGGGAGGCGCCTACGAGCAGTACTTC.

This clonotype showed up many times. The genes are TRBV5-1 and TRBJ1-2; the D is unclear. Trimming removed 0 bases at V and 3 bases at J, with 9 bases between. Germline V lookup: CDR1 SGHRS, CDR2 YFSETQ. The CDR3 spans 14 residues. The CDR3 sequence is CASSLEVGHYGYTF. The CDR3 DNA sequence: TGCGCCAGCAGCTTGGAGGTCGGCCACTATGGCTACACCTTC.

This chain links TRBV5-1 with TRBJ2-5; the match to TRBD2 covers 10 bases. The CDR3 runs 16 residues. Germline V gene lookup returns CDR1 SGHRS and CDR2 YFSETQ. Trimming cost V 1 base and J 5 bases; bases outside gene matches: 8. As DNA, the CDR3 is TGCGCCAGCAGCTTGCCCGGGACTAGCGTTTGGGAGACCCAGTACTTC. Translating it yields CASSLPGTSVWETQYF.